The sequence of this T cell receptor beta chain was determined in a study of CD8 T cells in Susac syndrome. Trimming took 6 bases from V and 2 from J, leaving 13 bases between them. From germline, CDR1 is SGHRS and CDR2 YFSETQ. The CDR3 is made up of 14 amino acids. With random hexamers, 0.5 to 1 ug RNA was reverse transcribed. Using its own MiXCR run on the immunoSEQ multiplex PCR reads, TCRdb lists one record per CDR3 protein. The sample shows 150,000 to 200,000 distinct CDR3 sequences, 94% of them seen only once. This TCR was sampled from a human donor with multiple sclerosis. The chain carries TRBV5-1 and TRBJ2-3; unclear D gene. The sequencing input was CD4+ T cells from PBMCs. In DNA, the CDR3 is TGCGCCAGCACATGGTCGGCATACACAGATACGCAGTATTTT. This codes for CASTWSAYTDTQYF.